A selection of T cell receptor beta chains follows, all from one sample in a study of T cell changes during pregnancy in multiple sclerosis. The protocol was immunoSEQ multiplex PCR, while the TCRdb copy is restricted to in-frame clones and leaves out a portion. The sample consists of approximately 50,000 clones, about nine tenths of them appearing once. Source: CD4+ T cells from peripheral blood mononuclear cells, taken after pregnancy. The source is a female donor in good health, enrolled as a control in a pregnancy study. Both conserved end residues are part of each CDR3. The D gene is left open where the match is weak. The size of a clone is reported for some rows only, either as once, few or many, or as a class for expanded clones.

len	j_gene	d_gene	abundance	v_gene	CDR3nt	CDR3aa
14	TRBJ1-5	-	-	TRBV5-1	TGCGCCAGCAGCTTGGGACAGACTCACGAGCCCCAGCATTTT	CASSLGQTHEPQHF
12	TRBJ1-5	-	many	TRBV29-1	TGCAGCGTTGGCGCCCGGGATCAGCCCCAGCATTTT	CSVGARDQPQHF
16	TRBJ2-1	TRBD2	-	TRBV5-4	TGTGCCAGCAGCGTCAGACTTAGCGGGAGGGGGGATGAGCAGTTCTTC	CASSVRLSGRGDEQFF
15	TRBJ2-3	-	few	TRBV6-1	TGTGCCAGCAGTGGGTTTAGCCGTAGCACAGATACGCAGTATTTT	CASSGFSRSTDTQYF
14	TRBJ2-2	-	-	TRBV7-3	TGTGCCAGCAGCACAACTAGGGACACCGGGGAGCTGTTTTTT	CASSTTRDTGELFF
13	TRBJ2-7	-	-	TRBV19	TGTGCCAGTAGCCCCAGCGGTTTGTACGAGCAGTACTTC	CASSPSGLYEQYF
15	TRBJ1-5	TRBD1	once	TRBV6-6	TGTGCCAGCAGTTACTCGGGACAGGAGAATCAGCCCCAGCATTTT	CASSYSGQENQPQHF
18	TRBJ1-1	-	-	TRBV9	TGTGCCAGCAGCGTAGGAGGGCAGGGAGGTATCGTGAACACTGAAGCTTTCTTT	CASSVGGQGGIVNTEAFF
15	TRBJ1-3	-	-	TRBV5-1	TGCGCCAGCAGCTTGGTCGGGTCCTCTGGAAACACCATATATTTT	CASSLVGSSGNTIYF
13	TRBJ2-7	-	-	TRBV19	TGTGCCAGTAGTAGGGACAACTCCTACGAGCAGTACTTC	CASSRDNSYEQYF
15	TRBJ1-1	TRBD1	-	TRBV28	TGTGCCAGCAGACCTAACAGGGGAGTGAACACTGAAGCTTTCTTT	CASRPNRGVNTEAFF
13	TRBJ1-4	-	-	TRBV2	TGTGCCAGCAGGCCCGGGACTTATGAAAAACTGTTTTTT	CASRPGTYEKLFF
15	TRBJ1-4	TRBD1	-	TRBV6-5	TGTGCCAGCAGCACCGGGACAGGGGTGGGGGAAAAACTGTTTTTT	CASSTGTGVGEKLFF
14	TRBJ2-7	-	-	TRBV19	TGTGCCAGTAGTATCATGACGGACACCTACGAGCAGTACTTC	CASSIMTDTYEQYF
13	TRBJ2-1	TRBD2	few	TRBV29-1	TGCAGCGTTGTCCATTTGGCGGGGGGGCTCTGGTTCTTC	CSVVHLAGGLWFF
14	TRBJ1-1	-	-	TRBV6-5	TGTGCCACCGGGGGGGACTGGGTCGTGTCTGAAGCTTTCTTT	CATGGDWVVSEAFF
14	TRBJ1-2	-	-	TRBV7-9	TGTGCCAGCAGCCCGCCAGGTTTCAGCTATGGCTACACCTTC	CASSPPGFSYGYTF
15	TRBJ1-1	-	-	TRBV2	TGTGCCAGCACCCTAGGAGGCAGAGTGAACACTGAAGCTTTCTTT	CASTLGGRVNTEAFF
17	TRBJ2-2	TRBD2	few	TRBV5-1	TGCGCCAGCAGCCAGGGCCCTAGCGGGAATTCAGGACGGGAGCTGTTTTTT	CASSQGPSGNSGRELFF
14	TRBJ2-4	TRBD1	-	TRBV9	TGTGCCAGCAGCTCCCGACAGGGGATAAACATTCAGTACTTC	CASSSRQGINIQYF
11	TRBJ2-5	-	-	TRBV29-1	TGCAGCGTTGACAGGGAAAAGACCCAGTACTTC	CSVDREKTQYF
15	TRBJ2-3	-	-	TRBV6-1	TGTGCCAGCAGTTCCCGACAGGCCAGCACAGATACGCAGTATTTT	CASSSRQASTDTQYF
14	TRBJ2-7	-	-	TRBV18	TGTGCCAGCTCACAAGGGGGTAGGGGCCACGAGCAGTACTTC	CASSQGGRGHEQYF
11	TRBJ1-4	-	-	TRBV2	TGTGCCAGCAGTGAGGAGGAAAAACTGTTTTTT	CASSEEEKLFF
20	TRBJ2-5	-	-	TRBV5-1	TGCGCCAGCAGCTTGGAACGACAGGGGGCGCTAGTCCTAGCGGGAGAAGAGCAGTACTTC	CASSLERQGALVLAGEEQYF
15	TRBJ1-1	TRBD1	-	TRBV7-9	TGTGCCAGCAGCCAAACGACAGGGTACGGCACTGAAGCTTTCTTT	CASSQTTGYGTEAFF
16	TRBJ2-7	-	-	TRBV7-6	TGTGCCAGCAGCTTAGAGAGCCAGGGGCCAGTGCGGGAGCAGTACTTC	CASSLESQGPVREQYF
12	TRBJ1-1	-	-	TRBV6-5	TGTGCCAGCATATCCCCCGCGGGAGAAGCTTTCTTT	CASISPAGEAFF
15	TRBJ1-5	-	-	TRBV9	TGTGCCAGCAGCAAAGACAGGTATAGCAATCAGCCCCAGCATTTT	CASSKDRYSNQPQHF
14	TRBJ1-2	-	once	TRBV6-6	TGTGCCAGCAGCCTGGACAGTAGATCCGGCGGCTACACCTTC	CASSLDSRSGGYTF
14	TRBJ1-1	-	few	TRBV6-5	TGTGCCAGCAGTTACGACAGTCAGAACACTGAAGCTTTCTTT	CASSYDSQNTEAFF
10	TRBJ1-1	-	-	TRBV29-1	TGCAGCGCCCAGAACACTGAAGCTTTCTTT	CSAQNTEAFF
14	TRBJ1-1	-	-	TRBV15	TGTGCCACCAGCAGCTGGGAAGGGAGCACTGAAGCTTTCTTT	CATSSWEGSTEAFF
15	TRBJ1-3	TRBD1	-	TRBV6-1	TGTGCCAGCAGTGAAACAGGGGGCCTTGGAAACACCATATATTTT	CASSETGGLGNTIYF
15	TRBJ1-2	-	-	TRBV7-2	TGTGCCAGCAGCTTAGCGTCCGGGAAGGGCTATGGCTACACCTTC	CASSLASGKGYGYTF
18	TRBJ2-7	TRBD2	-	TRBV6-1	TGTGCCAGCAGTGAAGGACCCCGACTAGCGGGAGGGCCACGCGAGCAGTACTTC	CASSEGPRLAGGPREQYF
18	TRBJ1-2	TRBD1	-	TRBV11-2	TGTGCCAGCAGCTTCTTGGGGGGACAGGGGGACAACACTGGAGGCTACACCTTC	CASSFLGGQGDNTGGYTF
17	TRBJ2-6	TRBD1	-	TRBV18	TGTGCCAGCTCACCAGTTTCAGGGGGTTCTGGGGCCAACGTCCTGACTTTC	CASSPVSGGSGANVLTF
14	TRBJ2-3	-	-	TRBV6-1	TGTGCCAGCAACACAAGGGGCCTCACAGATACGCAGTATTTT	CASNTRGLTDTQYF
14	TRBJ1-2	TRBD1	few	TRBV10-3	TGTGCCATCAGTCAGGGGGATGGGTCGTATGGCTACACCTTC	CAISQGDGSYGYTF
12	TRBJ2-3	-	-	TRBV9	TGTGCCAGCAGCGTAGGGCCGGATACGCAGTATTTT	CASSVGPDTQYF
14	TRBJ2-1	TRBD2	-	TRBV29-1	TGCAGCGTTGCTACTAGCGGGGGGAGGAATGAGCAGTTCTTC	CSVATSGGRNEQFF
16	TRBJ2-5	-	-	TRBV9	TGTGCCAGCAGCGTAGCTCCTGGGGGCGCCCACTCGACCCAGTACTTC	CASSVAPGGAHSTQYF
13	TRBJ1-1	-	-	TRBV6-5	TGTGCCAGCAGTGAGAGGGATAGCACTGAAGCTTTCTTT	CASSERDSTEAFF
15	TRBJ1-2	TRBD1	-	TRBV19	TGTGCTTCTAGAGGGGAAGGCAGGGGGCAAAGAGGCTACACCTTC	CASRGEGRGQRGYTF
18	TRBJ1-6	-	-	TRBV30	TGTGCCTGGAGTTTTGTGGGGCCTGATCCCTCCTATAATTCACCCCTCCACTTT	CAWSFVGPDPSYNSPLHF
15	TRBJ2-3	TRBD2	-	TRBV5-4	TGTGCCAGCAGCACCGGGACTAGTCGCACAGATACGCAGTATTTT	CASSTGTSRTDTQYF
16	TRBJ2-1	TRBD2	-	TRBV13	TGTGCCAGCAGCCCACGACTAGCGGGAGGAGATCGGGAGCAGTTCTTC	CASSPRLAGGDREQFF
15	TRBJ1-5	-	-	TRBV2	TGTGCCAGCAGCCCCCTGGGGCTTGGCAATCAGCCCCAGCATTTT	CASSPLGLGNQPQHF
14	TRBJ1-2	TRBD1	-	TRBV7-3	TGTGCCAGCAGCCCCGGGGGACAGAGTGAGGGCTACACCTTC	CASSPGGQSEGYTF
14	TRBJ1-1	-	-	TRBV18	TGTGCCAGCTCACCACAGGGGCGGAACACTGAAGCTTTCTTT	CASSPQGRNTEAFF
14	TRBJ1-1	-	-	TRBV4-2	TGTGCCAGCAGCCGATCAAGGGGGATGACTGAAGCTTTCTTT	CASSRSRGMTEAFF
17	TRBJ2-2	-	-	TRBV7-9	TGTGCCAGCCTCCCAAGAATTGGACAGACGAACACCGGGGAGCTGTTTTTT	CASLPRIGQTNTGELFF
13	TRBJ2-1	-	few	TRBV28	TGTGCCAGCAGTTTCTTCTCCTACAATGAGCAGTTCTTC	CASSFFSYNEQFF
16	TRBJ2-5	TRBD2	-	TRBV30	TGTGCCTGGAGTGTATTGGGAGGACTAGCGGGGGGGGCCCAGTACTTC	CAWSVLGGLAGGAQYF
14	TRBJ2-1	TRBD2	-	TRBV10-3	TGTGCCATCTCGGCGGGAGGGCCCTACAATGAGCAGTTCTTC	CAISAGGPYNEQFF
17	TRBJ2-1	-	-	TRBV7-2	TGTGCCAGCAGCTTAGGAAGTGGGCCCGGGGGGCCCAATGAGCAGTTCTTC	CASSLGSGPGGPNEQFF